The sequence of this T cell receptor (beta chain) was determined in a study of shared clonotypes between healthy human individuals. Study-wide context: Donors were a couple of women and a few men aged 18 to 49.

Each of the donors was a healthy adult who was HIV-negative and had not had a recent acute infection or vaccination. The authors split each subset's genomic DNA evenly across several immunoSEQ plates. The replicate PCRs on unsorted PBMC were given approximately 300 ng DNA, which is about 27,000 T cell genomes. Sequencing used immunoSEQ multiplex PCR; TCRdb keeps in-frame clones, though not all of them. This sample has about 490,000 clones, with over 70% found just once. Germline-derived CDR1 and CDR2 are PRHDT and FYEKMQ (reference sequence). The CDR3 sequence is 15 residues long. V shed 4 bases, J shed 3 bases, and the junction held 3 bases outside the gene matches.

Sample: PBMCs. The source is a woman aged 40-49 years in good health. Some clones in this sample may be carry-over from other donors' samples. This sequence joins TRBV13 and TRBJ2-2; TRBD1 aligns across 9 bases. DNA of the CDR3: TGTGCCAGCAGCTATCGGACAGGGGACACCGGGGAGCTGTTTTTT. Translation: CASSYRTGDTGELFF.